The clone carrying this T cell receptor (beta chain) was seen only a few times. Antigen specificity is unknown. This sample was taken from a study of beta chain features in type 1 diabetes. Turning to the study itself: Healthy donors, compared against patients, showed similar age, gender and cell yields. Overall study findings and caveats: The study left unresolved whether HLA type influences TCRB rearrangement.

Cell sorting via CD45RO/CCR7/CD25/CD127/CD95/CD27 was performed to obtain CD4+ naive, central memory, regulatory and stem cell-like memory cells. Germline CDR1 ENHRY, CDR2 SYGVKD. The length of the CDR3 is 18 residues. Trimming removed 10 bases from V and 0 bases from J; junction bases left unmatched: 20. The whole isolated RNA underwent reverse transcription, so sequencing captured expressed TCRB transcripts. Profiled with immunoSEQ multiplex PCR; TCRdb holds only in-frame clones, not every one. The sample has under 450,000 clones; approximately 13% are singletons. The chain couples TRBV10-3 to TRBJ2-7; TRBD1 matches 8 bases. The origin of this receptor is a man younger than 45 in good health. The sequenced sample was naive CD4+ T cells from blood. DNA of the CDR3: TGTGCCAGAGCAGAAAAGGGACAGGACGTCCAAACCTCCTACGAGCAGTACTTC. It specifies CARAEKGQDVQTSYEQYF.